The clone carrying this T cell receptor (beta chain) has just a few counts. What it recognizes is unknown. The data stem from a study of naive and memory T cell subsets. The beta constant-region primer was an equimolar mix of two oligonucleotides covering TRBC1 and TRBC2. Nested alpha and beta constant-region primers with the SP2 primer drove four PCR rounds on ligated cDNA. The cDNA 3' end received a ligated single-stranded oligonucleotide carrying the SP2 primer and a 12-nucleotide UMI. TCRdb re-analysed the UMI-ligation and nested PCR reads in MiXCR, keeping a single row per CDR3 protein. The table lists roughly 140,000 distinct CDR3 sequences, under 25% of them singletons, with 0.5% to 0.75% in the top ten. Study results and limitations: Naive repertoires, especially CD8, held a few larger clonotypes, possibly memory cells re-expressing CD45RA. Each distinct alpha or beta sequence counts as one clonotype. Naive and memory subsets had different power law exponents for TCR abundance.

Overnight CMV lysate stimulation of fresh PBMCs defined donor CMV status by CD4+ IFNgamma. The specimen sequenced was naive CD8+ T cells from blood. The TCR originated in a human donor in good health.

For the CDR3, the DNA is TGTGCCAGCAGTTTTAGCGGGCCCTATAGCAATCAGCCCCAGCATTTT. Encoded protein: CASSFSGPYSNQPQHF. The chain employs TRBV28 and TRBJ1-5; D is unclear. CDR1 is MDHEN and CDR2 is SYDVKM in the germline V gene. The CDR3 extends over 16 amino acids. Trimming left V 3 bases short and J 0 bases short, with 12 bases between. Based on the CDR3 plus reference TRBV28 and TRBJ1-5, the full variable domain is DVKVTQSSRYLVKRTGEKVFLECVQDMDHENMFWYRQDPGLGLRLIYFSYDVKMKEKGDIPEGYSVSREKKERFSLILESASTNQTSMYLCASSFSGPYSNQPQHFGDGTRLSIL.